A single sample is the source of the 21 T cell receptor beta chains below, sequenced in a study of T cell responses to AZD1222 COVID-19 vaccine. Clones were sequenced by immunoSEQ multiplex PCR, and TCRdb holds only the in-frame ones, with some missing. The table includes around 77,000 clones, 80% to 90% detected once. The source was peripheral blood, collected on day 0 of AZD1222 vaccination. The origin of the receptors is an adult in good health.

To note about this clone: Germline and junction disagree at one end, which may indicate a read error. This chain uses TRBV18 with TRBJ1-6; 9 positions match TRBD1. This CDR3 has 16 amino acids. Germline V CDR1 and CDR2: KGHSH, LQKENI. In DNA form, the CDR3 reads TGTGCCAGCTCACCTACAGGGGGCTCCAATAATTCACCCCTCCACTTT. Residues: CASSPTGGSNNSPLHF.

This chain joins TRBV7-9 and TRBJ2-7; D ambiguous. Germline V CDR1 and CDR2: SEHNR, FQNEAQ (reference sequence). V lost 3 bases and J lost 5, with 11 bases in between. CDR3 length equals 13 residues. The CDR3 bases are TGTGCCAGCAGCTTCGGACCGAGGAACGAGCAGTACTTC. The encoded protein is CASSFGPRNEQYF.

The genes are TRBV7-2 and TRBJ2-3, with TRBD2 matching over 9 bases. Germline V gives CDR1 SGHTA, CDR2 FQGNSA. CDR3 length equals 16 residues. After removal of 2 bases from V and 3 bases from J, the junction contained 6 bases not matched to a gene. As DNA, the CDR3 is TGTGCCAGCAGCTTAAAGAGCGGGGGGTTGACAGATACGCAGTATTTT. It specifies CASSLKSGGLTDTQYF.

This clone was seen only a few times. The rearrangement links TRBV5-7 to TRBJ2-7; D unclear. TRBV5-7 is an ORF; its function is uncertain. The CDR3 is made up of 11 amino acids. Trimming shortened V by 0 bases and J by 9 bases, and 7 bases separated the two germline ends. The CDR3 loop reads CASSLGVGQYF. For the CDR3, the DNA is TGTGCCAGCAGCTTGGGGGTAGGGCAGTACTTC.

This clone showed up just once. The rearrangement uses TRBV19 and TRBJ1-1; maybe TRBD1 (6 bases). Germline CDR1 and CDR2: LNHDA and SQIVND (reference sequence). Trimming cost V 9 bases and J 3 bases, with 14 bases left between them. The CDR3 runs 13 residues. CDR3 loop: CASKAAGDTEAFF. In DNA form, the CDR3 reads TGTGCCAGCAAAGCGGCAGGGGACACTGAAGCTTTCTTT.

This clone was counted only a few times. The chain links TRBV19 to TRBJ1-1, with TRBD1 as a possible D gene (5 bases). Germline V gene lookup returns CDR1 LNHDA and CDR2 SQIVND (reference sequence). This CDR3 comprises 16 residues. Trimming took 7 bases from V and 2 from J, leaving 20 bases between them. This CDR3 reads CASTASRGRPNTEAFF. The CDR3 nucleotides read TGTGCCAGTACCGCTTCACGGGGGAGACCAAACACTGAAGCTTTCTTT.

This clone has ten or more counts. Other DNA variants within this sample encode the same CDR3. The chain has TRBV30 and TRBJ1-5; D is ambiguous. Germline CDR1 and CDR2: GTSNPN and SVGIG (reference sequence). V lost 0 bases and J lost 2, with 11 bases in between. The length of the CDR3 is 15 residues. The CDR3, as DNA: TGTGCCTGGAGTGTACGAGGGTTGGGCAATCAGCCCCAGCATTTT. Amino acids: CAWSVRGLGNQPQHF.

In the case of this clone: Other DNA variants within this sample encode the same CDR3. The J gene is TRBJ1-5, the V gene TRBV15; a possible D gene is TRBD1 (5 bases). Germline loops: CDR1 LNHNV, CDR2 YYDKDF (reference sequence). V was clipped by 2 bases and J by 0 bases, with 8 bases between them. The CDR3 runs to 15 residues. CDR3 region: CATSRSRDSNQPQHF. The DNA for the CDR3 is TGTGCCACCAGCAGATCCAGGGATAGCAATCAGCCCCAGCATTTT.

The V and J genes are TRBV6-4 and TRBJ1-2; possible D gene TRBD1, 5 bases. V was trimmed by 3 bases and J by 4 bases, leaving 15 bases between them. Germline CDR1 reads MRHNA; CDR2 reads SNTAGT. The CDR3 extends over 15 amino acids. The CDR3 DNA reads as TGTGCCAGCAGTGAAAACCTAGGGGCTTTCTATGGCTACACCTTC. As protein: CASSENLGAFYGYTF.

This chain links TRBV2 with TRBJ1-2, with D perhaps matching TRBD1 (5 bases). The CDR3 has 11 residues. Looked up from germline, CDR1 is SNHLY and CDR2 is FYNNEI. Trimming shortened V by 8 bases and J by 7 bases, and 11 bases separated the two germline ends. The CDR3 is CASPGFFGYTF. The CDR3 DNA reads TGTGCCAGCCCAGGGTTCTTTGGCTACACCTTC.

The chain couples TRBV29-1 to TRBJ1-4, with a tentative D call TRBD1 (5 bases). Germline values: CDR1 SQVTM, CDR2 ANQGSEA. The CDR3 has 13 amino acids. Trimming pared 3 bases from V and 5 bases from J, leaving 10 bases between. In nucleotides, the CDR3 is TGCAGCGTTGAGAGACAGATAAATGAAAAACTGTTTTTT. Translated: CSVERQINEKLFF.

CDR3 region: CASSGVWTSGANVLTF. The CDR3 DNA reads TGTGCCAGCAGCGGTGTGTGGACCTCTGGGGCCAACGTCCTGACTTTC. The rearrangement joins TRBV7-9 to TRBJ2-6, with no clear D. V lost 5 bases, J lost 0 bases, and 11 bases lay in between. The germline CDR1 and CDR2 sequences are SEHNR and FQNEAQ (reference sequence). The CDR3 contains 16 residues.

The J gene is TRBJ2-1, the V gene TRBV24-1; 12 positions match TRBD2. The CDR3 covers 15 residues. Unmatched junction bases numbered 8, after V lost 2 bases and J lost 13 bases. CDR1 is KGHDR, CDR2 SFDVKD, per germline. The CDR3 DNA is TGTGCCACCAGTGATTCTGCACTAGCGGGGGGACTCCAGTTCTTC. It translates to CATSDSALAGGLQFF.

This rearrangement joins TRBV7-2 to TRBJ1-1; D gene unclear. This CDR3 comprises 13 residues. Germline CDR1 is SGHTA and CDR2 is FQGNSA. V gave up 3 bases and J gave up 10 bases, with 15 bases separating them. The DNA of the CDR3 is TGTGCCAGCAGCTTTTCGACGGAGTCCAGAGCTTTCTTT. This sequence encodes CASSFSTESRAFF.

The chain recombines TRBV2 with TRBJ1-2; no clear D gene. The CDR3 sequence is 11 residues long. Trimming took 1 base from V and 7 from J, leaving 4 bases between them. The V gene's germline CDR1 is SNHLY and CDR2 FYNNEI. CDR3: CASSEEVGYTF. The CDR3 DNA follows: TGTGCCAGCAGTGAAGAGGTTGGCTACACCTTC.

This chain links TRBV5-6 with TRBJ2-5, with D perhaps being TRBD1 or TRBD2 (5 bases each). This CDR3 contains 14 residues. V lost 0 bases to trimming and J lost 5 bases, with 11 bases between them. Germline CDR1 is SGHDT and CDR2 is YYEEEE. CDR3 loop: CASSLAGTSETQYF. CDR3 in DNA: TGTGCCAGCAGCTTGGCCGGGACCTCGGAGACCCAGTACTTC. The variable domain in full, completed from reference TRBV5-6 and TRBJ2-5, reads DAGVTQSPTHLIKTRGQQVTLRCSPKSGHDTVSWYQQALGQGPQFIFQYYEEEERQRGNFPDRFSGHQFPNYSSELNVNALLLGDSALYLCASSLAGTSETQYFGPGTRLLVL.

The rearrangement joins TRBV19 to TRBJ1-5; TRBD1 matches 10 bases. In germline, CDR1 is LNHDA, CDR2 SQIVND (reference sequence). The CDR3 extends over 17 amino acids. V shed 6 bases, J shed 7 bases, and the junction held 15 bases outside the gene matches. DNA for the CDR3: TGTGCCAGTAGGAGGGAACCCCGGGACAGGGGATTACAGCCCCAGCATTTT. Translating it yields CASRREPRDRGLQPQHF.

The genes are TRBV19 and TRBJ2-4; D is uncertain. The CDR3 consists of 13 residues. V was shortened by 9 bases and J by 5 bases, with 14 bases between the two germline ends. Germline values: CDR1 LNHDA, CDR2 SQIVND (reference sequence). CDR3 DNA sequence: TGTGCCAGCGCCATTCGGACCGAAAACATTCAGTACTTC. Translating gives CASAIRTENIQYF. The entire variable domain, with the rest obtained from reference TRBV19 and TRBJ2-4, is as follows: DGGITQSPKYLFRKEGQNVTLSCEQNLNHDAMYWYRQDPGQGLRLIYYSQIVNDFQKGDIAEGYSVSREKKESFPLTVTSAQKNPTAFYLCASAIRTENIQYFGAGTRLSVL.

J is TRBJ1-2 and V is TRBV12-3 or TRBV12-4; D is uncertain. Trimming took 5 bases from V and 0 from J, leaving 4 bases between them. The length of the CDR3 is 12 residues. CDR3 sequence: CASSRPNYGYTF. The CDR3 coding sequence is TGTGCCAGCAGTAGGCCTAACTATGGCTACACCTTC.

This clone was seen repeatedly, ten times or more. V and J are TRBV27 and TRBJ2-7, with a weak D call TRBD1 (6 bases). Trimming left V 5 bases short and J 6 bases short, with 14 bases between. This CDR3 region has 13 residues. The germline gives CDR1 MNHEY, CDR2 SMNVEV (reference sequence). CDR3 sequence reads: CASSHRTVIEQYF. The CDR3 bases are TGTGCCAGCAGTCATCGGACAGTTATCGAGCAGTACTTC.

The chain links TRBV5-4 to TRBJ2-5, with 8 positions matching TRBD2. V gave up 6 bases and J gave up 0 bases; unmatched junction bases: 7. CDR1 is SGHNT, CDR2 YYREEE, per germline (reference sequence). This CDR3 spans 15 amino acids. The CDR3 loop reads CASTETSEYQETQYF. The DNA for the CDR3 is TGTGCCAGCACCGAGACTAGCGAGTACCAAGAGACCCAGTACTTC.